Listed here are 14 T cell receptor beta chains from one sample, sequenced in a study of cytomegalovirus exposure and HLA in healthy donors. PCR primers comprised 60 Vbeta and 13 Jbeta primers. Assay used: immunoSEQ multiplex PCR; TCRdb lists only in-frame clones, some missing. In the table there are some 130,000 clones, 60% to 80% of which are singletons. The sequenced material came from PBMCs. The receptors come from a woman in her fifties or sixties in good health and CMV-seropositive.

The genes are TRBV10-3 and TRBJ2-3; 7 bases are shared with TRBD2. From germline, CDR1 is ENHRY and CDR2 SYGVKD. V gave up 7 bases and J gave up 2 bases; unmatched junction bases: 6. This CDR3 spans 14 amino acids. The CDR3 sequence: CAITSGGITDTQYF. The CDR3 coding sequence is TGTGCCATCACCTCGGGGGGAATCACAGATACGCAGTATTTT.

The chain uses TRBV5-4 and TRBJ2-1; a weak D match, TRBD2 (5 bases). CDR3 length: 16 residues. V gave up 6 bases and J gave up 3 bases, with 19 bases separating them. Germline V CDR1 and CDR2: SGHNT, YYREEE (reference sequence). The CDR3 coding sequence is TGTGCCAGCACCATAGAGGGCCCGGGAATCTACAATGAGCAGTTCTTC. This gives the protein CASTIEGPGIYNEQFF.

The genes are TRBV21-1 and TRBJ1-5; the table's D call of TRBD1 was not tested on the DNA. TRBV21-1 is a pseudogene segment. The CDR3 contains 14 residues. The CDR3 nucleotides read TGTGCCAGCAGCAAGGAACAGGGTGGGCAGCCCCAGCATTTT. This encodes CASSKEQGGQPQHF.

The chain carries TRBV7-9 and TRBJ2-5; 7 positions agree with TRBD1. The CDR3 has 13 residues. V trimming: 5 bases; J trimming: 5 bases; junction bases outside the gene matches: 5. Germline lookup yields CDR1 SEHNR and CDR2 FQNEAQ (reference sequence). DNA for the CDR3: TGTGCCAGCAGCGAGGGGGCTCTGGAGACCCAGTACTTC. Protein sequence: CASSEGALETQYF.

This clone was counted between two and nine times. CDR3 sequence reads: CASSPRLAYEQYF. CDR3 bases: TGTGCCAGCTCACCACGACTGGCCTACGAGCAGTACTTC. V is TRBV18 and J is TRBJ2-7, with D hard to call. V lost 1 base to trimming and J lost 2 bases, with 6 bases between them. The CDR3 has 13 residues. Germline V gene sequence: CDR1 KGHSH, CDR2 LQKENI.

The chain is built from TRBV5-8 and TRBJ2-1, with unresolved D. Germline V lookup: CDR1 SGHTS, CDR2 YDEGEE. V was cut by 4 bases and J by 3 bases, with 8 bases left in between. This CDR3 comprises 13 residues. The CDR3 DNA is TGTGCCAGCAGCCCAACTAACTACAATGAGCAGTTCTTC. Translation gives CASSPTNYNEQFF.

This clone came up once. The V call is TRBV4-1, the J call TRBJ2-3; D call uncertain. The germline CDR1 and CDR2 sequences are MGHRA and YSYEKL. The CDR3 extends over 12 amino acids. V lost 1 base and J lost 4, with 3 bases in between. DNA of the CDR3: TGCGCCAGCAGCCAAGCTTCAGATACGCAGTATTTT. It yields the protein CASSQASDTQYF.

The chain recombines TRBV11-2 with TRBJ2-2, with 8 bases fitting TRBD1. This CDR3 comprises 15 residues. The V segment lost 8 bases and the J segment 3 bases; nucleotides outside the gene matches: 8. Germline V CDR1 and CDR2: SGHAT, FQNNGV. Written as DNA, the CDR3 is TGTGCCAGCCACTCTCCGACAGGGGACACCGGGGAGCTGTTTTTT. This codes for CASHSPTGDTGELFF.

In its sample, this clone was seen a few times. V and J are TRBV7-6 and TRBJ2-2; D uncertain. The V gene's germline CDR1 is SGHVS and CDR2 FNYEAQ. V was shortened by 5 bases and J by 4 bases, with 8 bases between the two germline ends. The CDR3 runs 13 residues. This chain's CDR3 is CASSPHFTGELFF. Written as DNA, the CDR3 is TGTGCCAGCAGCCCCCACTTCACCGGGGAGCTGTTTTTT.

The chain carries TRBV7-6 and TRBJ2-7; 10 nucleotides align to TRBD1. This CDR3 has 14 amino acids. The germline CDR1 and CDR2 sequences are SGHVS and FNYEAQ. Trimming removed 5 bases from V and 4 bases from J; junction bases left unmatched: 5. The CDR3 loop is CASSAGGQGYEQYF. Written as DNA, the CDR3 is TGTGCCAGCAGCGCCGGGGGACAGGGGTACGAGCAGTACTTC.

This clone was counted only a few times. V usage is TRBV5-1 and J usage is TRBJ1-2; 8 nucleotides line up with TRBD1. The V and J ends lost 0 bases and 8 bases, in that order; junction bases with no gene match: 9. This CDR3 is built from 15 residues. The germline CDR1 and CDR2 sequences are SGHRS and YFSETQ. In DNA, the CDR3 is TGCGCCAGCAGCTTGGCTGAGGACAGGGAATCAGGCTACACCTTC. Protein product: CASSLAEDRESGYTF.

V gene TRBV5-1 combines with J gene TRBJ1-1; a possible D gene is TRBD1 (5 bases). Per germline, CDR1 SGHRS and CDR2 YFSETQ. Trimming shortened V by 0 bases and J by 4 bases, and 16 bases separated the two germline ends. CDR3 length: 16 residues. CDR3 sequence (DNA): TGCGCCAGCAGCTTGGCCGGGTTGGACGGGGGCACTGAAGCTTTCTTT. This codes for CASSLAGLDGGTEAFF.

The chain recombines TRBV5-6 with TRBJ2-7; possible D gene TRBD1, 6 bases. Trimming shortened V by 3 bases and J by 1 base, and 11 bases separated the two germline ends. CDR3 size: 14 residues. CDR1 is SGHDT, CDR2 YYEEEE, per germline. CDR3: CASSWDTLSYEQYF. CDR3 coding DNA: TGTGCCAGCAGCTGGGACACCTTATCCTACGAGCAGTACTTC.

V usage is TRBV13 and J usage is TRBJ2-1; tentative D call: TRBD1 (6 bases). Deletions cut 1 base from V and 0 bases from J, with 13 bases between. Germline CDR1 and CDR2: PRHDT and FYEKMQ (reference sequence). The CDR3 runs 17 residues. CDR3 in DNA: TGTGCCAGCAGCTTAGCGGGACACGCGAGCTCCTACAATGAGCAGTTCTTC. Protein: CASSLAGHASSYNEQFF.